This T cell receptor beta chain comes out of a study of OX40 agonist ivuxolimab in advanced cancers. Whole-study context: As their treatment, patients were administered ivuxolimab, an agonistic anti-OX40 (CD134) antibody.

V was trimmed by 2 bases and J by 2 bases, leaving 16 bases between them. This CDR3 is built from 15 residues. Germline V gives CDR1 SQVTM, CDR2 ANQGSEA. Assay: immunoSEQ multiplex PCR; the TCRdb copy retains only in-frame clones and omits some. The sample lists around 20,000 clones, 80% to 90% seen once, with roughly 24% in the top ten. Patients were ineligible given autoimmune disease history or systemic immunosuppression. At cycle 4 day 1, cycle 7 day 1, and baseline, blood was sampled. This clone has only one observation. This chain connects TRBV29-1 to TRBJ2-7; D possibly matches TRBD1 or TRBD2 (5 bases each). The TCR originated in an adult with an advanced solid tumor such as melanoma, head and neck, liver or kidney cancer. The sample here was CD4+ or CD8+ T cells sorted from blood, taken in a trial of the OX40 agonist ivuxolimab. This CDR3 reads CSVEWPETGPYEQYF. DNA of the CDR3: TGCAGCGTTGAATGGCCCGAGACGGGACCCTACGAGCAGTACTTC.